This entry features one T cell receptor beta chain sequence. This entry comes from a study of Tregs in tolerant kidney transplant recipients. Germline CDR1 MNHEY, CDR2 SMNVEV (reference sequence). The length of the CDR3 is 14 residues. The ends were cut back, 1 base at V and 4 bases at J, with 7 bases in the middle. Data came from immunoSEQ multiplex PCR; TCRdb stores just in-frame clones and leaves some out. The sample includes around 230,000 clones, roughly four fifths seen only once; the top ten take around 0.68%. Sample: CD4+ T cells from blood. This TCR came from a human donor in good health. This chain links TRBV27 with TRBJ2-2; D is undetermined. DNA of the CDR3: TGTGCCAGCAGTTTATTATGGAGCACCGGGGAGCTGTTTTTT. Translation: CASSLLWSTGELFF.